This T cell receptor (beta chain) was documented in a study of blood T cell repertoires in COVID-19 (TCRdb year 2020). Regarding the research as a whole: Samples from collaborators originated in the United States, Italy and Spain and spanned both the acute and convalescent phases of COVID-19. Samples were obtained from the ongoing ImmuneRACE study (first 160 participants) and from some 1,300 subjects provided by 6 global collaborators. A de-identified subject ID, COVID-19 status, age in years and sex were almost always included in the sample metadata. The prospective study material was composed of cDNA or gDNA derived from T cells, B-cell-depleted T cells, or PBMCs. The repertoires were released in a freely available public database intended as a resource for research on the immune response to SARS-CoV-2. Subjects who had been exposed to COVID-19, were actively infected with it, or had recovered from it provided the deeply sampled blood TCRbeta repertoires that made up the dataset. Where available, HLA class I and class II types were obtained from metadata supplied by the sample provider rather than from assay-based typing. Broad study findings and their caveats: The quantity of clinical and demographic metadata differed by source and by participant and was supplied without curation.

On this clone itself: Its antigen remains unidentified. No base quality information exists; no much larger clone differs at one position.

The CDR3, from cysteine to phenylalanine, totals 12 residues. CDR3 DNA only is kept here, 36 bases in frame from base 1. The V and J ends are trimmed by 6 bases and 7 bases, leaving 10 bases between them. The germline V gene (reference sequence) provides CDR1 LNHDA and CDR2 SQIVND. The immunoSEQ Assay, a bias-controlled multiplex PCR, was used to amplify TCRbeta CDR3 regions from genomic DNA. The original methods were these. The number of nucleated cells in each sample was estimated by amplification of reference gene primers within the assay. To quantify the absolute abundance of each unique TCRbeta CDR3 rearrangement, sequence reads were collapsed and filtered. Productive Simpson clonality was computed per sample as the square root of Simpson's diversity index over productive rearrangements. The immuneACCESS repertoire file appears here via TCRdb, limited to in-frame rearrangements. These files lack a portion of the clones; in checked studies, under half of the deficit traces to unresolved V genes, and the cause of the others is not known. V, J and clone size reflect that table, while D and trimming were determined from the DNA. The sample contains approximately 210,000 clones, around 82% of them found a single time. Together, the top ten hold about 17% of the sample.

Enrolling through a virtual design, the prospective study's participants ranged in age from about 18 to 89 years and lived across about two dozen United States geographic areas. In the prospective study, cohorts were assigned on the basis of participant-reported clinical history obtained from a screening survey and a study questionnaire. In the prospective study, whole blood, serum and a nasopharyngeal or oropharyngeal swab were collected from each participant by mobile phlebotomists. Prospective study participants could optionally give additional blood draws and questionnaires over a roughly two-month period. Before DNA extraction, prospective study blood samples were shipped either frozen or at room temperature.

The chain was built from TRBV19 and TRBJ2-1, with TRBD2 tentatively as D gene (5 bases match). The sequenced sample consisted of PBMCs or T cells enriched from blood (not recorded which). This TCR came from a woman in her forties or fifties with acute COVID-19. The CDR3 reads as follows: CASSRRGNEQFF. The bases are TGTGCCAGTAGCCGGAGAGGGAATGAGCAGTTCTTC. The CDR3, completed at both ends by the reference TRBV19 and TRBJ2-1 genes, gives the full variable domain DGGITQSPKYLFRKEGQNVTLSCEQNLNHDAMYWYRQDPGQGLRLIYYSQIVNDFQKGDIAEGYSVSREKKESFPLTVTSAQKNPTAFYLCASSRRGNEQFFGPGTRLTVL.